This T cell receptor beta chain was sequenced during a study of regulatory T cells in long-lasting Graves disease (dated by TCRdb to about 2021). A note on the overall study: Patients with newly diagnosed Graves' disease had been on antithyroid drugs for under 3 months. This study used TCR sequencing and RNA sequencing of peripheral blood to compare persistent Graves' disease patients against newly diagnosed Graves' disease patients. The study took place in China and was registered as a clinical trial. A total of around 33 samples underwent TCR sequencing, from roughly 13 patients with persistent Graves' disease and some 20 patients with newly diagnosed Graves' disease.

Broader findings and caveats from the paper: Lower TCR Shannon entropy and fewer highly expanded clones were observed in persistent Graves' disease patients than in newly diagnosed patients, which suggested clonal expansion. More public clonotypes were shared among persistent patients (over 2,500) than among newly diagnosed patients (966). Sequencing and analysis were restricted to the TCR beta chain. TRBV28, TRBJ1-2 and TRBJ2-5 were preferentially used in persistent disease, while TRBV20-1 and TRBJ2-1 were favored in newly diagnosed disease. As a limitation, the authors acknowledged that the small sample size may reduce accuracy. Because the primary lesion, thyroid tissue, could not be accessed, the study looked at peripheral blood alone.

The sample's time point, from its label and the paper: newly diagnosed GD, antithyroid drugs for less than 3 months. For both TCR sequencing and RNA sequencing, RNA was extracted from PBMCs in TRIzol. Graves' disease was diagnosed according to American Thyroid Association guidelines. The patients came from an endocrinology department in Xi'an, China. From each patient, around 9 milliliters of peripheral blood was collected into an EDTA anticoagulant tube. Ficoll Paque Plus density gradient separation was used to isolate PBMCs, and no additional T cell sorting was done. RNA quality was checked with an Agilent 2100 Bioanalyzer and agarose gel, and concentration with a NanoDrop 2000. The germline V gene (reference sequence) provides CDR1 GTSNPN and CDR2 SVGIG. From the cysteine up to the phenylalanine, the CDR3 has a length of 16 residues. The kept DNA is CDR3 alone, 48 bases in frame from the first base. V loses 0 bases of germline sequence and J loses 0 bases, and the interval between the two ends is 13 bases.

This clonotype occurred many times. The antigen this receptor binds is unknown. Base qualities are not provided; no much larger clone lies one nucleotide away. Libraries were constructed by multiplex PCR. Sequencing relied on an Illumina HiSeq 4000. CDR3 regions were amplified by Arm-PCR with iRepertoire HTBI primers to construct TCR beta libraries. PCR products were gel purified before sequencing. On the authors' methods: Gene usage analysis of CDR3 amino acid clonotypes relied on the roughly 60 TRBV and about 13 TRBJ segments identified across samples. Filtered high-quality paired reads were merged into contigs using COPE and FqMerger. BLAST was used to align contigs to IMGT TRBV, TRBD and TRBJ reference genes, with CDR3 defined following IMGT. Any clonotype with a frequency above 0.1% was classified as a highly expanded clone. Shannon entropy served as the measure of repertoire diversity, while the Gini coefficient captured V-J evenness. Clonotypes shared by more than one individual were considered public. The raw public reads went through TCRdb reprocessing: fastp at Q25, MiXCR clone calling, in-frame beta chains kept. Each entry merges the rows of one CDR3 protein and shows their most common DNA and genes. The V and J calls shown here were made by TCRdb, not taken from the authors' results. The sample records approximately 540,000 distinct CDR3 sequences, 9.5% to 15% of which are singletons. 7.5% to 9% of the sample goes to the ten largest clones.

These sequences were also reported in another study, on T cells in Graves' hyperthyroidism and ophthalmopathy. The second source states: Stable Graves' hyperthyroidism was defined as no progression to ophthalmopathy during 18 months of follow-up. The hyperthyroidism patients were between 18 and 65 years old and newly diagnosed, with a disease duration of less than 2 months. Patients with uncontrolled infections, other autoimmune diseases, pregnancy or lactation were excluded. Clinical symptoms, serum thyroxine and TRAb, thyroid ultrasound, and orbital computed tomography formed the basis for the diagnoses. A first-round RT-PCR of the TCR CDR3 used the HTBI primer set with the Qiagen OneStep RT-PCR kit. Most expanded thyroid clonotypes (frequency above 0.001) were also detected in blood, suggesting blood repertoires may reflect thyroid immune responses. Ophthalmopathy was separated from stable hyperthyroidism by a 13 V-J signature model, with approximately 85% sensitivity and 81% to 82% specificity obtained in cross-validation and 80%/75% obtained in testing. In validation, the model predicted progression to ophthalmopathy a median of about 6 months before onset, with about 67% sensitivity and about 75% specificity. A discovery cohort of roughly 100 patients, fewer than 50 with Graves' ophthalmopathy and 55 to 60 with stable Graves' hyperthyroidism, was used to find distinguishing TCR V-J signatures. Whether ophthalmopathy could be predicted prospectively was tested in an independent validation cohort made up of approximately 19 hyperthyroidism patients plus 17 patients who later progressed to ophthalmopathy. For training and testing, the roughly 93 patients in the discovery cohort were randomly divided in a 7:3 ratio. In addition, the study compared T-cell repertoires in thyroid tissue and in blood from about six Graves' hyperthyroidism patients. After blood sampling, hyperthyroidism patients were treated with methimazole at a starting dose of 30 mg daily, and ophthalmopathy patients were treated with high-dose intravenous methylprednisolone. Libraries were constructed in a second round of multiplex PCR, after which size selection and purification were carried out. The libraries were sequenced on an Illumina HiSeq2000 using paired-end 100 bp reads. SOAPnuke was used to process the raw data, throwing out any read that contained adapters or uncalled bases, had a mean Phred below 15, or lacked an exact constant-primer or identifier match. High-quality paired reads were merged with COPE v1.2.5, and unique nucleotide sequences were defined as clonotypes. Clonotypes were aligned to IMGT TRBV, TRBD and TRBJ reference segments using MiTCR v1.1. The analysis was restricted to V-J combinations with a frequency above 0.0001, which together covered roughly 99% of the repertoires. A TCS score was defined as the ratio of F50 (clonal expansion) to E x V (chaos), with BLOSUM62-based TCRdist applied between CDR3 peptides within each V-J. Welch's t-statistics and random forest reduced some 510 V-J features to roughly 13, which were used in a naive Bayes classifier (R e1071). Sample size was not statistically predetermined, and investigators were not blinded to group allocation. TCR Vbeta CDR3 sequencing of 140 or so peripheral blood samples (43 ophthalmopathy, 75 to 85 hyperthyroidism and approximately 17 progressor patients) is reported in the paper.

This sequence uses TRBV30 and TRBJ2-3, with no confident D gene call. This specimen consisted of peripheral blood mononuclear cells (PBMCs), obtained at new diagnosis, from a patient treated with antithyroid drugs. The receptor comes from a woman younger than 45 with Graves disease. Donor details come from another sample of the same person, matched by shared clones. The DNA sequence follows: TGTGCCTGGAGTGTACGGCGGCAGGCTAGCACAGATACGCAGTATTTT. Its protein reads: CAWSVRRQASTDTQYF.